This TCR beta chain was recovered during a study of cytomegalovirus exposure and HLA in healthy donors. Whole-study findings and limits: The authors enumerated over 150 TCR beta chains as linked to cytomegalovirus. Rare sequences made up most TCRs, while some public TCRs were found in many donors.

V dropped 4 bases and J dropped 0; count of bases not matched to a gene: 10. The germline V gene has CDR1 MNHNS and CDR2 SASEGT. CDR3 length equals 18 residues. With respect to this clone: No antigen is known for it.

Here immunoSEQ multiplex PCR was the method, and the copy in TCRdb shows in-frame clones only, minus some. This table holds 65,000 or so clones, 92% found once. The sample consisted of PBMCs. This clonotype was sampled from a woman in her late teens or twenties in good health and CMV-seronegative. This chain joins TRBV6-1 and TRBJ2-5, with 11 bases fitting TRBD2. CDR3 sequence reads: CASSVVAGGLLYQETQYF. As DNA, the CDR3 is TGTGCCAGCAGTGTGGTAGCGGGGGGGTTGTTGTACCAAGAGACCCAGTACTTC.